Listed below are T cell receptor beta chains from one sample, sequenced in a study of Ad26.COV2.S vaccination and SARS-CoV-2 variants. The data were produced by immunoSEQ multiplex PCR, yet TCRdb's version contains in-frame clones alone and is incomplete. The data contain under 500,000 clones, approximately 90% of them singletons. The sample in question was peripheral blood, obtained in a trial of Ad26.COV2.S vaccine versus placebo. These receptors were collected from a person between 18 and 60 years old who received the Ad26.COV2.S COVID-19 vaccine or a placebo. Both conserved end residues are part of each CDR3. A D gene is named only where the DNA matches it firmly. Clone size is given for some rows only: seen once, a few or many times, or a class if the clone is expanded.

>16|-|TRBD1|TRBJ2-1|TRBV6-1
TGTGCCAGCAGTGAATTCGGGACAGTCTCCTACAATGAGCAGTTCTTC
CASSEFGTVSYNEQFF
>11|-|-|TRBJ2-5|TRBV29-1
TGCAGCGCAACGGGACCAGAGACCCAGTACTTC
CSATGPETQYF
>15|-|TRBD2|TRBJ2-7|TRBV7-8
TGTGCCAGCAGCCCGCGACTAGCGGGGGGGCGCGAGCAGTACTTC
CASSPRLAGGREQYF
>13|-|-|TRBJ2-5|TRBV27
TGTGCCAGCAGTCCCCCGGATTCGGGGACCCAGTACTTC
CASSPPDSGTQYF
>14|-|-|TRBJ1-1|TRBV27
TGTGCCAGCAGTTTATATCGGGGGAACACTGAAGCTTTCTTT
CASSLYRGNTEAFF
>13|once|-|TRBJ1-1|TRBV18
TGTGCCAGCTCAGTAGATATGGGCACTGAAGCTTTCTTT
CASSVDMGTEAFF
>16|once|-|TRBJ1-1|TRBV7-2
TGTGCCAGCAGCTTAGTTTCAGGCAGATCGAACACTGAAGCTTTCTTT
CASSLVSGRSNTEAFF
>15|once|TRBD2|TRBJ2-5|TRBV5-4
TGTGCCAGCAGCTTGTCGTATAGCGGGGCCGAGACCCAGTACTTC
CASSLSYSGAETQYF
>12|-|-|TRBJ2-7|TRBV30
TGTGCCCGCAGCTCATCTCCGGGGGCGCAGTACTTC
CARSSSPGAQYF
>17|-|TRBD1|TRBJ1-5|TRBV27
TGTGCCAGCAGTTTAAGGGCCCAGGGGGCTCTAGGACAGCCCCAGCATTTT
CASSLRAQGALGQPQHF
>16|-|-|TRBJ2-7|TRBV10-3
TGTGCCATCAGTGAGTCGACTCGGGGGGCCAAGGCTACTAAGTACTTC
CAISESTRGAKATKYF
>13|-|TRBD1|TRBJ2-5|TRBV19
TGTGCCAGTAGTAGAACAGGGGTTGAGACCCAGTACTTC
CASSRTGVETQYF
>13|-|-|TRBJ1-1|TRBV28
TGTGCCAGCAGTCCAGGGGCGAACACTGAAGCTTTCTTT
CASSPGANTEAFF
>11|-|-|TRBJ2-5|TRBV7-9
TGTGCCAGCACGGCTCAAGAGACCCAGTACTTC
CASTAQETQYF
>15|-|TRBD1|TRBJ2-7|TRBV7-2
TGTGCCAGCAGCCATGGGACAGGGGGCTCCAACGAGCAGTACTTC
CASSHGTGGSNEQYF
>15|-|TRBD1|TRBJ2-7|TRBV6-5
TGTGCCAGCAGAGAGCAGGGGGCGAGTTCCTACGAGCAGTACTTC
CASREQGASSYEQYF
>13|once|-|TRBJ2-7|TRBV7-9
TGTGCCAGCAGCTTATCTGGCAGAGCCGAGCAGTACTTC
CASSLSGRAEQYF
>13|-|-|TRBJ1-1|TRBV6-5
TGTGCCAGCAGTACGACAAGGAACACTGAAGCTTTCTTT
CASSTTRNTEAFF
>14|-|-|TRBJ2-5|TRBV18
TGTGCCAGCTCACCCCCCGGACAGCCAGAGACCCAGTACTTC
CASSPPGQPETQYF
>15|-|-|TRBJ1-2|TRBV12-1
TGTGCCAGCAGCCTGGGGGACAACCTTAACTATGGCTACACCTTC
CASSLGDNLNYGYTF
>14|-|TRBD2|TRBJ2-5|TRBV10-3
TGTGCCATCAGATCCGCGGGGGACGGAGAGACCCAGTACTTC
CAIRSAGDGETQYF
>14|-|-|TRBJ2-7|TRBV5-1
TGCGCCAGCAGCTTGGAAGGGAGTCCCTACGAGCAGTACTTC
CASSLEGSPYEQYF
>14|-|-|TRBJ2-3|TRBV9
TGTGCCAGCAGAGCCACCAGGGGGGTAGATACGCAGTATTTT
CASRATRGVDTQYF
>16|-|-|TRBJ2-4|TRBV7-2
TGTGCCAGCAGCTTAGCAGGGGGACGGGTCAAAAACATTCAGTACTTC
CASSLAGGRVKNIQYF
>14|-|TRBD1|TRBJ2-7|TRBV11-2
TGTGCCAGCAGCTTCGGGACAGGTACCTACGAGCAGTACTTC
CASSFGTGTYEQYF
>13|-|-|TRBJ1-1|TRBV5-5
TGTGCCAGCAGCTGGACGGTGAACACTGAAGCTTTCTTT
CASSWTVNTEAFF
>15|-|-|TRBJ2-1|TRBV3-1/TRBV3-2
TGTGCCAGCAGCCATAGACAGCCGACCGGGAATGAGCAGTTCTTC
CASSHRQPTGNEQFF
>17|-|TRBD2|TRBJ2-7|TRBV7-6
TGTGCCAGCAGCTCGGGACTAGCGGGGGACCCCTCCTACGAGCAGTACTTC
CASSSGLAGDPSYEQYF
>15|-|-|TRBJ1-5|TRBV6-2/TRBV6-3
TGTGCCAGCAGCGACGGGGGACCGGCGAATCAGCCCCAGCATTTT
CASSDGGPANQPQHF
>13|-|-|TRBJ1-2|TRBV19
TGTGCCAGTAAATTGGGGGGAGCGGATGGCTACACCTTC
CASKLGGADGYTF
>13|-|-|TRBJ1-6|TRBV5-4
TGTGCCAGCCAGGGCAACTATAATTCACCCCTCCACTTT
CASQGNYNSPLHF
>15|-|-|TRBJ2-7|TRBV6-2/TRBV6-3
TGTGCCAGCAGTAACCCGTTGGGGGGTTTTTACGAGCAGTACTTC
CASSNPLGGFYEQYF
>16|-|TRBD2|TRBJ2-1|TRBV5-6
TGTGCCAGCAGCTTGTTCGGGACTAGCGAATACAATGAGCAGTTCTTC
CASSLFGTSEYNEQFF
>14|-|TRBD1|TRBJ2-5|TRBV6-5
TGTGCCAGCAGTTCCGACAGGGGAGGAAAGACCCAGTACTTC
CASSSDRGGKTQYF
>14|few|TRBD2|TRBJ2-7|TRBV5-4
TGTGCCAGCAGCTTGGGCGGGAGTCCCTACGAGCAGTACTTC
CASSLGGSPYEQYF
>15|-|TRBD1|TRBJ1-1|TRBV4-3
TGCGCCAGCAGCCAAGCCGGGACAGGGGGGGTATGGGCTTTCTTT
CASSQAGTGGVWAFF
>15|-|-|TRBJ1-5|TRBV20-1
TGCAGTGCTAGTCCGGGGCAGGGAATCAATCAGCCCCAGCATTTT
CSASPGQGINQPQHF
>16|-|TRBD2|TRBJ2-3|TRBV7-9
TGTGCCAGCAGCTTAGGACTAGCGGGGGGGCCAGATACGCAGTATTTT
CASSLGLAGGPDTQYF
>9|-|-|TRBJ2-7|TRBV3-1/TRBV3-2
TGTGCCAGCCGTTACGAGCAGTACTTC
CASRYEQYF
>13|-|-|TRBJ2-5|TRBV5-1
TGCGCCAGCAGCTTGACGTACCAAGAGACCCAGTACTTC
CASSLTYQETQYF
>16|-|TRBD1|TRBJ2-3|TRBV28
TGTGCCAGCAGTTTATGGACAGGGGAGAGCACAGATACGCAGTATTTT
CASSLWTGESTDTQYF
>14|-|TRBD1|TRBJ2-7|TRBV19
TGTGCCAGTAGTTGGGACAGCAGCTCCTACGAGCAGTACTTC
CASSWDSSSYEQYF
>18|once|-|TRBJ1-5|TRBV10-3
TGTGCCATCAGTGAGTCGAGACAGCCTTTCTCTAGCAATCAGCCCCAGCATTTT
CAISESRQPFSSNQPQHF
>15|-|-|TRBJ2-1|TRBV27
TGTGCCAGCAGTTCCGCAGGGGGGTCCTACAATGAGCAGTTCTTC
CASSSAGGSYNEQFF
>15|-|-|TRBJ2-7|TRBV5-1
TGCGCCAGCAGCTTGGAAGGACAGACCTCCTACGAGCAGTACTTC
CASSLEGQTSYEQYF
>14|-|-|TRBJ1-5|TRBV5-8
TGTGCCAGCAGCCCAAGGACGGACAATCAGCCCCAGCATTTT
CASSPRTDNQPQHF
>12|-|-|TRBJ2-7|TRBV7-9
TGTGCCAGCAGGAACAGAAGCTACGAGCAGTACTTC
CASRNRSYEQYF
>17|-|TRBD2|TRBJ2-3|TRBV27
TGTGCCAGCAGTTTATCATACGGGGGGACCCTCACAGATACGCAGTATTTT
CASSLSYGGTLTDTQYF
>16|-|-|TRBJ2-3|TRBV11-2
TGTGCCAGCAGCTCACGATCACAGGGGACTAGAGATACGCAGTATTTT
CASSSRSQGTRDTQYF
>13|once|-|TRBJ2-3|TRBV20-1
TGCAGTGCTAGTGGGCCAGGCACAGATACGCAGTATTTT
CSASGPGTDTQYF